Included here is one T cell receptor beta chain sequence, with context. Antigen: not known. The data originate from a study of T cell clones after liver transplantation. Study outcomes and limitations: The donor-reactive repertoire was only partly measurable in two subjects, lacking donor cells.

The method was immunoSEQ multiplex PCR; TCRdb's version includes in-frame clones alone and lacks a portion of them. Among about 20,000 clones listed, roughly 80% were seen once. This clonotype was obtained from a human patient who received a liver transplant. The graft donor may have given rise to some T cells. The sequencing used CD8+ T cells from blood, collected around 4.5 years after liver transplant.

The CDR3 spells CASSLQGSSYEQYF. DNA of the CDR3: TGTGCCAGCAGCTTACAGGGGAGCTCCTACGAGCAGTACTTC. The gene calls are TRBV5-4 and TRBJ2-7; TRBD1 matches 7 bases. After removal of 2 bases from V and 0 bases from J, the junction contained 2 bases not matched to a gene. This CDR3 is 14 amino acids long. Germline CDR1 and CDR2: SGHNT and YYREEE (reference sequence). Full variable domain (rest looked up from reference TRBV5-4 and TRBJ2-7): ETGVTQSPTHLIKTRGQQVTLRCSSQSGHNTVSWYQQALGQGPQFIFQYYREEENGRGNFPPRFSGLQFPNYSSELNVNALELDDSALYLCASSLQGSSYEQYFGPGTRLTVT.